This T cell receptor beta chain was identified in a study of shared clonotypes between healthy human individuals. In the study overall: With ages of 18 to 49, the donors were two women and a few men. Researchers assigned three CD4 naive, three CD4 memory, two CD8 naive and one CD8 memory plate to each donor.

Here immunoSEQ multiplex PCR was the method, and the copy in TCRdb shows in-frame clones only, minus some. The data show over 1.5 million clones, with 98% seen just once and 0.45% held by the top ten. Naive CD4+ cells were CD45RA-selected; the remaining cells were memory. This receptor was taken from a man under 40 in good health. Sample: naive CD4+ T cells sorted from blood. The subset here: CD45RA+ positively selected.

In nucleotides, the CDR3 is TGTGCCAGCAGTCCAACTCCAGGGAGGACTAATGAAAAACTGTTTTTT. Protein sequence: CASSPTPGRTNEKLFF. V usage is TRBV28 and J usage is TRBJ1-4, with D possibly matching TRBD1 (5 bases). Germline V gene sequence: CDR1 MDHEN, CDR2 SYDVKM. The CDR3 sequence is 16 residues long. Trimming stripped 5 bases from V and 2 bases from J, with 15 bases between.